This is a list of T cell receptor beta chains from one sample in a study of blood T cell repertoires in COVID-19. Repertoires were generated with immunoSEQ multiplex PCR, while TCRdb's copy carries only in-frame clones and drops some. The sample yields under 350,000 clones, 80% to 90% seen once. The sample consisted of PBMCs or T cells enriched from blood (not recorded which). These receptors were obtained from a woman aged 40 to 55 with acute COVID-19. Each CDR3 is given with its conserved first and last residue. The order of the fields is D gene, clone size, J gene, V gene, CDR3 DNA, CDR3 protein. D genes are given only for firm matches. Some rows have no size entry. The others give once, few or many, or a class for an expanded clone.

NA	NA	TRBJ1-1	TRBV7-8	TGTGCCAGCAGCTCAACGAACGGGGGCACTGAAGCTTTCTTT	CASSSTNGGTEAFF
NA	NA	TRBJ1-5	TRBV5-8	TGTGCCAGCCAGGGTAGCAATCAGCCCCAGCATTTT	CASQGSNQPQHF
NA	NA	TRBJ2-7	TRBV3-1/TRBV3-2	TGTGCCAGCAGCCCCCACTCCTACGAGCAGTACTTC	CASSPHSYEQYF
TRBD1	NA	TRBJ2-7	TRBV27	TGTGCCAGCAGTTTATATAACCCCGGGACAGGGTCGTGGGAGCAGTACTTC	CASSLYNPGTGSWEQYF
NA	NA	TRBJ1-5	TRBV3-1/TRBV3-2	TGTGCCAGCAGCCACGGGGGGATGAATCAGCCCCAGCATTTT	CASSHGGMNQPQHF
NA	once	TRBJ1-1	TRBV5-8	TGTGCCAGCAGCTTGTTGCGGGACCCCTCGAGGGGCACTGAAGCTTTCTTT	CASSLLRDPSRGTEAFF
NA	few	TRBJ1-2	TRBV7-9	TGTGCCAGCAGCTTAGTAAGGTGGGGGTCGGACTATGATGGCTACACCTTC	CASSLVRWGSDYDGYTF
TRBD2	NA	TRBJ2-7	TRBV11-2	TGTGCCAGCAGCTCGGGACTAGATGGTTTTGTCGGAGGGTCCTACGAGCAGTACTTC	CASSSGLDGFVGGSYEQYF
NA	NA	TRBJ1-4	TRBV2	TGTGCCAGCAGCGTACTAGGAACTAATGAAAAACTGTTTTTT	CASSVLGTNEKLFF
TRBD1	once	TRBJ1-5	TRBV5-1	TGCGCCAGCAGCCCAGGACAGGGGGCAAATCAGCCCCAGCATTTT	CASSPGQGANQPQHF
NA	once	TRBJ1-1	TRBV19	TGTGCCAGTAGCGGACATATGCTGAACACTGAAGCTTTCTTT	CASSGHMLNTEAFF
NA	few	TRBJ2-4	TRBV9	TGTGCCAGCAGCGAAAGGGGGTTAGCCAAAAACATTCAGTACTTC	CASSERGLAKNIQYF
NA	NA	TRBJ1-2	TRBV2	TGTGCCAGCAGACGACAGTCCTATGGCTACACCTTC	CASRRQSYGYTF
NA	NA	TRBJ2-7	TRBV19	TGTGCCAGTAGTATAGTGGCAGGGACACCTTTGGACTACGAGCAGTACTTC	CASSIVAGTPLDYEQYF
TRBD2	NA	TRBJ2-5	TRBV29-1	TGCAGCGTCGGACTAGTAGGGAGAGAAGAGACCCAGTACTTC	CSVGLVGREETQYF
NA	once	TRBJ1-6	TRBV28	TGTGCCAGCAGTTTAAGCAGGGATTCCCTCCACTTT	CASSLSRDSLHF
NA	NA	TRBJ2-4	TRBV5-1	TGCGCCAGCAGCTTGGGAGGAGGCAAAAACATTCAGTACTTC	CASSLGGGKNIQYF
TRBD2	NA	TRBJ2-4	TRBV19	TGTGCCAGTAGTGCGGGGGACATTCAGTACTTC	CASSAGDIQYF
NA	NA	TRBJ1-6	TRBV3-1/TRBV3-2	TGTGCCAGCAGCCAAGTACAGGGTGGTTCACCCCTCCACTTT	CASSQVQGGSPLHF
NA	NA	TRBJ2-5	TRBV7-2	TGTGCCAGCAGCCCTGGTTGGCTAGCAGGCGAGACCCAGTACTTC	CASSPGWLAGETQYF